Following are 27 T cell receptor beta chains from one sample sequenced in a study of blood T cell repertoires in COVID-19. The assay was immunoSEQ multiplex PCR, and TCRdb's table has in-frame clones only and misses some. The sample contains about 200,000 clones, around 86% of which appear only once. Sequenced sample: peripheral blood. These receptors all stem from an elderly woman with COVID-19, enrolled during active disease.

The genes are TRBV27 and TRBJ2-1; no reliable D call. The CDR3 extends over 14 amino acids. V lost 3 bases, J lost 0 bases, and 6 bases lay in between. The germline V gene encodes CDR1 MNHEY and CDR2 SMNVEV (reference sequence). The CDR3 DNA reads TGTGCCAGCAGTTTGGGCTCCTCCTACAATGAGCAGTTCTTC. Its protein product is CASSLGSSYNEQFF.

This clone was seen a few times. The chain is built from TRBV24-1 and TRBJ2-1, with TRBD2 matching 7 bases. V trimming: 3 bases; J trimming: 6 bases; junction bases outside the gene matches: 4. The germline V gene encodes CDR1 KGHDR and CDR2 SFDVKD. CDR3 length: 14 residues. CDR3 residues: CATSDPWGGNEQFF. The CDR3 coding sequence is TGTGCCACCAGTGATCCTTGGGGGGGCAATGAGCAGTTCTTC.

V gene TRBV27 combines with J gene TRBJ2-1; TRBD1 agrees at 8 bases. The germline V gene has CDR1 MNHEY and CDR2 SMNVEV (reference sequence). CDR3 length: 13 amino acids. V lost 4 bases and J lost 8; bases outside the gene matches: 4. CDR3 amino acids: CASSSYRGDEQFF. In nucleotides, the CDR3 is TGTGCCAGCAGTTCCTACAGGGGGGATGAGCAGTTCTTC.

The chain has TRBV3-1 (or the pseudogene TRBV3-2) and TRBJ2-1, with 10 bases lining up with TRBD2. The CDR3 has 14 residues. Trimming at V came to 4 bases and at J to 9 bases, leaving 6 bases not matched to a gene. Germline V gene lookup returns CDR1 LGHDT and CDR2 YNNKEL (reference sequence). CDR3 DNA sequence: TGTGCCAGCAGCCCTAGCGGGAGTACGGCTGAGCAGTTCTTC. Amino acid sequence: CASSPSGSTAEQFF.

Remarks on this clone: This may arise from a read error, as a much more abundant clone is one base away. The sample carries other DNA sequences with the same CDR3. V and J are TRBV6-4 and TRBJ2-2, with 9 bases aligning to TRBD2. CDR3 length equals 14 residues. CDR1 MRHNA and CDR2 SNTAGT come from the germline V gene. CDR3 sequence (DNA): TGTGCCAGCCAGGCGACTAGCGGCACCGGGGAACTGTTTTTT. Its protein product is CASQATSGTGELFF.

The chain recombines TRBV7-3 with TRBJ2-3, with 12 bases aligning to TRBD2. This CDR3 spans 16 amino acids. The germline V gene encodes CDR1 SGHTA and CDR2 FQGTGA. The V segment lost 6 bases and the J segment 5 bases; nucleotides outside the gene matches: 9. CDR3 bases: TGTGCCAGCAGTCCCGGGACTAGCGGGTTGGGAGATACGCAGTATTTT. Protein: CASSPGTSGLGDTQYF.

The chain combines TRBV7-3 with TRBJ2-1; tentative D call: TRBD2 (5 bases). The CDR3 spans 14 residues. CDR1 is SGHTA, CDR2 FQGTGA, per germline. The V end lost 2 bases, the J end lost 3 bases, and 8 bases lay between the germline ends. CDR3 amino acids: CASSLYGVYNEQFF. The CDR3 DNA is TGTGCCAGCAGCTTATACGGGGTCTACAATGAGCAGTTCTTC.

This clone has only one observation. The CDR3 loop is CASSLAGTTQYF. The CDR3 DNA reads as TGTGCCAGCAGCTTAGCCGGGACAACGCAGTATTTT. This chain connects TRBV11-2 to TRBJ2-3; D perhaps matches TRBD1 (6 bases). Trimming removed 1 base from V and 9 bases from J, with 8 bases in between. This CDR3 is built from 12 residues. In germline, CDR1 is SGHAT, CDR2 FQNNGV.

In DNA, the CDR3 is TGTGCCAGCAGCCCGCAGGGGGCAAGCACTGAAGCTTTCTTT. Protein: CASSPQGASTEAFF. This chain links TRBV9 with TRBJ1-1, with 8 bases lining up with TRBD1. Trimming at V came to 4 bases and at J to 4 bases, leaving 6 bases not matched to a gene. This CDR3 is 14 amino acids long. The germline gives CDR1 SGDLS, CDR2 YYNGEE.

The V and J genes are TRBV24-1 and TRBJ2-1; 10 bases match TRBD2. Trimming took 10 bases from V and 6 from J; bases not matched to a gene: 8. Germline V gene data show CDR1 as KGHDR and CDR2 as SFDVKD. CDR3 length equals 14 residues. Here the CDR3 DNA reads TGTGCCACTCACGCTAGCGGGAGTGGCAATGAGCAGTTCTTC. Protein sequence: CATHASGSGNEQFF.

This chain connects TRBV7-3 to TRBJ1-1; no reliable D call. Deletions cut 6 bases from V and 6 bases from J, with 23 bases between. CDR1 is SGHTA and CDR2 is FQGTGA in the germline V gene. The CDR3 totals 16 residues. In DNA, the CDR3 is TGTGCCAGCAGAACCTTTAAACCTCACGCGCGCGCTGAAGCTTTCTTT. It translates to CASRTFKPHARAEAFF.

In this sample, this clone turned up once. The genes are TRBV6-5 and TRBJ2-7; D gene uncertain. CDR3 size: 15 residues. CDR1 and CDR2 (germline): MNHEY, SVGAGI. With 6 bases removed from V and 2 bases from J, the gap between germline ends came to 17 bases. In DNA, the CDR3 is TGTGCCAGCAGCTCAGGAAGTCTCCCCGCCTACGAGCAGTACTTC. Encoded protein: CASSSGSLPAYEQYF.

V and J are TRBV4-1 and TRBJ2-3; TRBD2 might be the D (5 bases). The germline V and J ends were trimmed by 4 bases and 2 bases, with 10 bases remaining between them. Germline V gene data show CDR1 as MGHRA and CDR2 as YSYEKL. The CDR3 length is 14 residues. This CDR3 is CASSLLGLTDTQYF. The CDR3 bases are TGCGCCAGCAGCCTCCTTGGACTCACAGATACGCAGTATTTT.

CDR3 region: CASSFSMANTEAFF. CDR3 nucleotides: TGTGCCAGCAGCTTTTCCATGGCGAACACTGAAGCTTTCTTT. V is TRBV7-2 and J is TRBJ1-1; D unclear. The CDR3 contains 14 residues. Trimming left V 3 bases short and J 1 base short, with 9 bases between. Germline V gene sequence: CDR1 SGHTA, CDR2 FQGNSA.

This clone has just one count. The chain uses TRBV7-2 and TRBJ1-2; weak D call: TRBD1 (6 bases). CDR1 is SGHTA and CDR2 is FQGNSA in the germline V gene. V lost 4 bases to trimming and J lost 5 bases, with 14 bases between them. The CDR3 totals 14 residues. CDR3 amino acids: CASSSLTGWYGYTF. Here the CDR3 DNA reads TGTGCCAGCAGCTCCCTAACAGGGTGGTATGGCTACACCTTC. Supplemented by reference TRBV7-2 and TRBJ1-2, the full variable domain reads GAGVSQSPSNKVTEKGKDVELRCDPISGHTALYWYRQSLGQGLEFLIYFQGNSAPDKSGLPSDRFSAERTGGSVSTLTIQRTQQEDSAVYLCASSSLTGWYGYTFGSGTRLTVV.

The V gene is TRBV12-5, the J gene TRBJ2-3, with TRBD2 matching 9 bases. The germline CDR1 and CDR2 sequences are LGHNT and FRNRAP. After removal of 6 bases from V and 4 bases from J, the junction contained 11 bases not matched to a gene. The CDR3 runs 16 residues. The chain's CDR3 is CASGLRGGGVPDTQYF. The CDR3 DNA is TGTGCTAGTGGCCTCCGTGGCGGGGGGGTGCCAGATACGCAGTATTTT.

The chain uses TRBV14 and TRBJ2-5; 7 nucleotides match TRBD1. Germline V gene lookup returns CDR1 SGHDN and CDR2 FVKESK. The CDR3 runs to 15 residues. The V gene end was trimmed by 4 bases and the J gene end by 5 bases; junction bases not matched to a gene: 10. The CDR3 sequence is CASSRFGTERETQYF. CDR3 nucleotide sequence: TGTGCCAGCAGCCGTTTTGGGACAGAAAGGGAGACCCAGTACTTC.

The V and J genes are TRBV9 and TRBJ2-4, with 8 bases fitting TRBD2. Trimming cost V 3 bases and J 3 bases; bases outside gene matches: 5. Germline V CDR1 and CDR2: SGDLS, YYNGEE. The CDR3 is made up of 15 amino acids. CDR3 nucleotide sequence: TGTGCCAGCAGCGAGACTAGCGTGAACAAAAACATTCAGTACTTC. This gives the protein CASSETSVNKNIQYF.

CDR3 sequence reads: CATSAQGTGRTGELFF. The DNA for the CDR3 is TGTGCCACCAGTGCCCAAGGGACAGGGAGGACCGGGGAGCTGTTTTTT. The chain recombines TRBV24-1 with TRBJ2-2; TRBD1 agrees at 9 bases. The length of the CDR3 is 16 residues. V gave up 5 bases and J gave up 5 bases; unmatched junction bases: 8. The germline CDR1 and CDR2 sequences are KGHDR and SFDVKD.

This sequence joins TRBV5-1 and TRBJ1-1, with 9 positions matching TRBD1. The CDR3 is made up of 13 amino acids. CDR1 and CDR2 (germline): SGHRS, YFSETQ. With 4 bases clipped from V and 7 bases from J, the junction kept 5 bases outside the gene matches. The CDR3 DNA reads TGCGCCAGCAGCCTGGGACAGGGCCTTGAAGCTTTCTTT. As protein: CASSLGQGLEAFF. The variable domain in full, completed from reference TRBV5-1 and TRBJ1-1, reads KAGVTQTPRYLIKTRGQQVTLSCSPISGHRSVSWYQQTPGQGLQFLFEYFSETQRNKGNFPGRFSGRQFSNSRSEMNVSTLELGDSALYLCASSLGQGLEAFFGQGTRLTVV.

This chain joins TRBV2 and TRBJ2-3; a weak D match, TRBD2 (6 bases). Deletions cut 11 bases from V and 4 bases from J, with 16 bases between. This CDR3 has 13 amino acids. Germline V lookup: CDR1 SNHLY, CDR2 FYNNEI. Here the CDR3 reads CAAGRLGADTQYF. CDR3 DNA: TGTGCCGCGGGCCGACTAGGAGCAGATACGCAGTATTTT.

Regarding this clone: The identical CDR3 is also encoded by other nucleotide sequences in the sample. The rearrangement joins TRBV7-3 to TRBJ2-5, with 8 bases lining up with TRBD2. The CDR3 is 14 amino acids. Germline CDR1 is SGHTA and CDR2 is FQGTGA. The V segment lost 3 bases and the J segment 5 bases; nucleotides outside the gene matches: 5. CDR3 nucleotides: TGTGCCAGCAGCTTCGGGGGGGCCGGTGAGACCCAGTACTTC. Protein sequence: CASSFGGAGETQYF.

The chain couples TRBV30 to TRBJ1-6; possible D gene TRBD1, 5 bases. There are 15 residues in the CDR3. CDR1 GTSNPN and CDR2 SVGIG come from the germline V gene (reference sequence). Trimming removed 2 bases at V and 6 bases at J, with 14 bases between. This CDR3 is CAWSRGGALNSPLHF. The CDR3 bases are TGTGCCTGGAGTCGCGGAGGGGCGCTTAATTCACCCCTCCACTTT.

The chain links TRBV30 to TRBJ1-1, with a possible D match to TRBD1 (6 bases). Germline assignment: CDR1 GTSNPN and CDR2 SVGIG (reference sequence). This CDR3 region has 13 residues. Trimming cost V 4 bases and J 5 bases, with 14 bases left between them. CDR3 in amino acids: CAWMAQGWTEAFF. In nucleotides, the CDR3 is TGTGCCTGGATGGCACAGGGATGGACTGAAGCTTTCTTT. Filled out from reference TRBV30 and TRBJ1-1, the complete variable domain reads SQTIHQWPATLVQPVGSPLSLECTVEGTSNPNLYWYRQAAGRGLQLLFYSVGIGQISSEVPQNLSASRPQDRQFILSSKKLLLSDSGFYLCAWMAQGWTEAFFGQGTRLTVV.

The chain links TRBV7-2 to TRBJ1-1; TRBD1 is a possible D gene (5 bases). Between the trimmed V and J ends, which lost 6 bases and 6 bases, there was a span of 20 bases. The V gene's germline CDR1 is SGHTA and CDR2 FQGNSA. The CDR3 loop spans 15 amino acids. CDR3 loop: CASRLSPQGRAEAFF. CDR3 bases: TGTGCCAGCAGGTTAAGCCCGCAGGGCAGGGCTGAAGCTTTCTTT. The whole variable domain, remainder taken from reference TRBV7-2 and TRBJ1-1, is GAGVSQSPSNKVTEKGKDVELRCDPISGHTALYWYRQSLGQGLEFLIYFQGNSAPDKSGLPSDRFSAERTGGSVSTLTIQRTQQEDSAVYLCASRLSPQGRAEAFFGQGTRLTVV.

This chain joins TRBV10-1 and TRBJ2-1; the match to TRBD1 covers 10 bases. V lost 8 bases, J lost 7 bases, and 11 bases stayed unmatched. CDR1 is WNHNN and CDR2 is SYGVQD in the germline V gene (reference sequence). CDR3 length: 15 amino acids. CDR3: CASAIRDRGRNEQFF. CDR3 nucleotide sequence: TGCGCCAGCGCAATCCGGGACAGGGGTCGGAATGAGCAGTTCTTC.

The CDR3 here is CASSWGTPDTEAFF. The DNA for the CDR3 is TGTGCCAGCAGTTGGGGGACACCGGACACTGAAGCTTTCTTT. V is TRBV6-4 and J is TRBJ1-1, with D possibly TRBD1 on 6 matching bases. The CDR3 has 14 residues. In germline, CDR1 is MRHNA, CDR2 SNTAGT. V dropped 5 bases and J dropped 3 bases, with 13 bases sitting between them.